The T cell receptor beta chain described here comes from a study of shared clonotypes between healthy human individuals. CDR3 length equals 16 residues. Trimming took 4 bases from V and 8 from J, leaving 23 bases between them. Germline CDR1 SGHAT, CDR2 FQDESV (reference sequence). Profiling relied on immunoSEQ multiplex PCR, and the TCRdb table lists in-frame clones only, not all of them. Seen here are about 1 million clones, roughly 80% observed once, and the top ten hold 1.4% to 1.5%. The TCR comes from a man between 18 and 35 years old in good health. The sequencing sample was made of memory CD4+ T cells sorted from blood. Subset reported: CD45RA-negative fraction. V gene TRBV11-1 combines with J gene TRBJ1-2; TRBD1 is a possible D gene (6 bases). The CDR3 region is CASSSSLGAPIYGYTF. CDR3 nucleotides: TGTGCCAGCAGCTCCAGTCTGGGGGCGCCTATCTACGGCTACACCTTC.